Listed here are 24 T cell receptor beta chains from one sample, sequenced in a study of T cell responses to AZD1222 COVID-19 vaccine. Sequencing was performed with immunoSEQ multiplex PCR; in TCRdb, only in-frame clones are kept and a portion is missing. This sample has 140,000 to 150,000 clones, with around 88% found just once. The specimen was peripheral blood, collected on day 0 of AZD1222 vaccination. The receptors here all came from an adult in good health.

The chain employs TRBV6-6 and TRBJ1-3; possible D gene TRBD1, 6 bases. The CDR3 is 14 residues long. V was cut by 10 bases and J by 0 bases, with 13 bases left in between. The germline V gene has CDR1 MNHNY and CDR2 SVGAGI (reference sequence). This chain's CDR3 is CAIRQAVSGNTIYF. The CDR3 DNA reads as TGTGCCATAAGACAGGCCGTCTCTGGAAACACCATATATTTT.

CDR3 residues: CASSLVASSYEQYF. Written as DNA, the CDR3 is TGTGCCAGCAGCTTAGTGGCCAGTTCCTACGAGCAGTACTTC. The chain joins TRBV7-9 to TRBJ2-7; D remains ambiguous. V was shortened by 1 base and J by 1 base, with 8 bases between the two germline ends. Germline assignment: CDR1 SEHNR and CDR2 FQNEAQ (reference sequence). The CDR3 extends over 14 amino acids.

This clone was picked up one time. The DNA of the CDR3 is TGTGCCGGAACGGGAACCATCTCTGGAAACACCATATATTTT. It translates to CAGTGTISGNTIYF. The chain combines TRBV30 with TRBJ1-3; D is unresolved. The germline V gene has CDR1 GTSNPN and CDR2 SVGIG (reference sequence). The V end lost 8 bases, the J end lost 0 bases, and 14 bases lay between the germline ends. The CDR3 spans 14 residues.

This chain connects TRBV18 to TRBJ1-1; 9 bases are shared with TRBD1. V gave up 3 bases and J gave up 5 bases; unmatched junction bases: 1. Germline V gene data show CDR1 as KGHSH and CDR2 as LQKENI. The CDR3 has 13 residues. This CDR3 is CASSPDRGTEAFF. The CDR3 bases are TGTGCCAGCTCACCCGACAGGGGGACTGAAGCTTTCTTT.

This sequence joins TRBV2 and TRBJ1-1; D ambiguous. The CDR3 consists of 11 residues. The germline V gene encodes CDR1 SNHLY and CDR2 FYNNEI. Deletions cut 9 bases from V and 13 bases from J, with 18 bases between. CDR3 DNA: TGTGCCAGGGTAGAGGGAAACAAGGATTTCTTT. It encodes CARVEGNKDFF.

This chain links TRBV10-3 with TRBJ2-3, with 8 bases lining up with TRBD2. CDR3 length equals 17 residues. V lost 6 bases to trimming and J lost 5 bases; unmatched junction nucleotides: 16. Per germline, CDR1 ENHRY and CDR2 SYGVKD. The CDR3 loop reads CAIRWGASRGAGDTQYF. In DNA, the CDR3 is TGTGCCATCAGATGGGGAGCTTCGCGGGGGGCAGGAGATACGCAGTATTTT.

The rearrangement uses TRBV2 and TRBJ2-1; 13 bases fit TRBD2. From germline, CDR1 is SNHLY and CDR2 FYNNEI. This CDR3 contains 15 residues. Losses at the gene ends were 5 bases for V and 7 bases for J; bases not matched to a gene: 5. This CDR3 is CASSPTSGGANEQFF. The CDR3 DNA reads TGTGCCAGCAGTCCTACTAGCGGGGGGGCTAATGAGCAGTTCTTC. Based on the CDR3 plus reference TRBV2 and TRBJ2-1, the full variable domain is EPEVTQTPSHQVTQMGQEVILRCVPISNHLYFYWYRQILGQKVEFLVSFYNNEISEKSEIFDDQFSVERPDGSNFTLKIRSTKLEDSAMYFCASSPTSGGANEQFFGPGTRLTVL.

As DNA, the CDR3 is TGTGCCAGCAGCTTCCTCCGGGTCGCCACTTCCTCTGGGGCCAACGTCCTGACTTTC. Residues: CASSFLRVATSSGANVLTF. The chain employs TRBV7-8 and TRBJ2-6, with no clear D. V lost 3 bases, J lost 0 bases, and 18 bases lay in between. The CDR3 sequence is 19 residues long. Per germline, CDR1 SGHVS and CDR2 FQNEAQ.

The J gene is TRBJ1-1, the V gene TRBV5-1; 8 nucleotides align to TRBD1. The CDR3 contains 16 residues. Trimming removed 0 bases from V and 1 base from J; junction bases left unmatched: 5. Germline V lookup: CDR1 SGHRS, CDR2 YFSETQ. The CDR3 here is CASSLGFGQGNTEAFF. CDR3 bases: TGCGCCAGCAGCTTGGGCTTCGGACAGGGGAACACTGAAGCTTTCTTT.

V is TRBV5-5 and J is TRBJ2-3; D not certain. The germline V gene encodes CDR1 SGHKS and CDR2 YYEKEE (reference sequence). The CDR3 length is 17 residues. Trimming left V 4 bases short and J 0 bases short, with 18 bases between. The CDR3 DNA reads TGTGCCAGCAGCCAAGGACCGCAGGTATCTAGCACAGATACGCAGTATTTT. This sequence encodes CASSQGPQVSSTDTQYF.

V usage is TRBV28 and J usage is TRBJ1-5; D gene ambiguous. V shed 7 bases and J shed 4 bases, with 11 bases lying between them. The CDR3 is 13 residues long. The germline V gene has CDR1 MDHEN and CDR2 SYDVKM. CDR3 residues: CASKSRLNQPQHF. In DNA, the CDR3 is TGTGCCAGCAAGTCCAGACTAAATCAGCCCCAGCATTTT. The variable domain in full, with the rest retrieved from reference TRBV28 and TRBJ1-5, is DVKVTQSSRYLVKRTGEKVFLECVQDMDHENMFWYRQDPGLGLRLIYFSYDVKMKEKGDIPEGYSVSREKKERFSLILESASTNQTSMYLCASKSRLNQPQHFGDGTRLSIL.

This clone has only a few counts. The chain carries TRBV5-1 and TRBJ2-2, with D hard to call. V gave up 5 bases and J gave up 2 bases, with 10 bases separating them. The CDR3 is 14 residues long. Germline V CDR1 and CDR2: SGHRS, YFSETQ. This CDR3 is CASSSRVNTGELFF. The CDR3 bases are TGCGCCAGCAGTTCCCGGGTTAACACCGGGGAGCTGTTTTTT. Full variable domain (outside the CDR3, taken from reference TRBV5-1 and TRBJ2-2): KAGVTQTPRYLIKTRGQQVTLSCSPISGHRSVSWYQQTPGQGLQFLFEYFSETQRNKGNFPGRFSGRQFSNSRSEMNVSTLELGDSALYLCASSSRVNTGELFFGEGSRLTVL.

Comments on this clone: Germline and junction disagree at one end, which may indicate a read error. Written as DNA, the CDR3 is TGTGCCAGCAGATTAACGGGACAGGGACATGAAAAACTGTTTTTT. Translation: CASRLTGQGHEKLFF. The chain couples TRBV7-3 to TRBJ1-4; 9 nucleotides line up with TRBD1. The CDR3 runs to 15 residues. The germline CDR1 and CDR2 sequences are SGHTA and FQGTGA.

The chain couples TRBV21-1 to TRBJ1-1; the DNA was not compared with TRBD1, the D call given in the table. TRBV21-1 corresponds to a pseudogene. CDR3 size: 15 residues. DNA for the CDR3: TGTGCCAGCAGCAAAGATCTGACAGAGAACACTGAAGCTTTCTTT. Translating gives CASSKDLTENTEAFF.

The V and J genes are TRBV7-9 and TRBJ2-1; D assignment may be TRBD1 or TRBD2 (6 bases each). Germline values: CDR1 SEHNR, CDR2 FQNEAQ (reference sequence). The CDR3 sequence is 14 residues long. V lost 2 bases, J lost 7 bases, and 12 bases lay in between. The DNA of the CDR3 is TGTGCCAGCAGCTTAAGGGGGGCGGGTAATGAGCAGTTCTTC. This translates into CASSLRGAGNEQFF.

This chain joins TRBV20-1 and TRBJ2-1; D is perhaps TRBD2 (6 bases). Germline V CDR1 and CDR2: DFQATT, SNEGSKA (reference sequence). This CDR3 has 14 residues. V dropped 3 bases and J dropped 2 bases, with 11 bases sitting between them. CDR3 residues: CSASSGPAYNEQFF. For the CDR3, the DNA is TGCAGTGCTAGTAGCGGACCTGCCTACAATGAGCAGTTCTTC.

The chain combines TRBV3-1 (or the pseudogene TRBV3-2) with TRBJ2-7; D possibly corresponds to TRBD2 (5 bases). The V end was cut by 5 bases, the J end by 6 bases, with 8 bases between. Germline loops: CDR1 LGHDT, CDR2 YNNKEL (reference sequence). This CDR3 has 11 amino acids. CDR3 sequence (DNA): TGTGCCAGCAGCAACCGGGGCGAGCAGTACTTC. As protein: CASSNRGEQYF.

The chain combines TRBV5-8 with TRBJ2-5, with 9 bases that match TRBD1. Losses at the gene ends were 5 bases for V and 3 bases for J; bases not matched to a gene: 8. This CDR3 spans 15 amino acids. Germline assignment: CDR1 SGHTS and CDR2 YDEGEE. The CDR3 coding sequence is TGTGCCAGCAGACCCCGCGGGACAGGGAAAGAGACCCAGTACTTC. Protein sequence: CASRPRGTGKETQYF.

The CDR3 reads CASSAPAGAGTDTQYF. The CDR3 DNA reads as TGTGCCAGCAGCGCCCCTGCCGGCGCGGGCACAGATACGCAGTATTTT. V usage is TRBV6-2 or TRBV6-3 and J usage is TRBJ2-3; D gene uncertain. This CDR3 is 16 amino acids long. V was clipped by 6 bases and J by 1 base, with 17 bases between them. Looked up from germline, CDR1 is MNHEY and CDR2 is SVGEGT.

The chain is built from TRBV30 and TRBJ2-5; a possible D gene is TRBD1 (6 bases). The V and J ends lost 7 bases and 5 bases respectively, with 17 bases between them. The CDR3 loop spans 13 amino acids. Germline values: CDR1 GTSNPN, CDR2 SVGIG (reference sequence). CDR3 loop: CASTEGVTETQYF. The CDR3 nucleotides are TGTGCCTCCACCGAGGGGGTCACCGAGACCCAGTACTTC.

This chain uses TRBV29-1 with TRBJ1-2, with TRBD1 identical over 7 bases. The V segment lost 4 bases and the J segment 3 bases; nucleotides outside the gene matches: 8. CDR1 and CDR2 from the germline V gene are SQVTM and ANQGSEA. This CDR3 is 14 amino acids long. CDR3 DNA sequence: TGCAGCGTTGCCCGCAATACAGGGGACTATGGCTACACCTTC. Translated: CSVARNTGDYGYTF.

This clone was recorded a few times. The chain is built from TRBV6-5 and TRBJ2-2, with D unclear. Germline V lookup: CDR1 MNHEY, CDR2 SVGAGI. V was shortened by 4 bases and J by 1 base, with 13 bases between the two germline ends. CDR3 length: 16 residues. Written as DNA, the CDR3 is TGTGCCAGCAGTTTCACTCGTCGGAGGAACACCGGGGAGCTGTTTTTT. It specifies CASSFTRRRNTGELFF.

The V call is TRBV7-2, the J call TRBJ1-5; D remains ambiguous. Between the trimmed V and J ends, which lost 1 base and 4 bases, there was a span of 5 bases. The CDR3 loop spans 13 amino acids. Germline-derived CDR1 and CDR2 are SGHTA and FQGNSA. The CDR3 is CASSLDRNQPQHF. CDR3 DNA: TGTGCCAGCAGCTTAGACAGAAATCAGCCCCAGCATTTT.

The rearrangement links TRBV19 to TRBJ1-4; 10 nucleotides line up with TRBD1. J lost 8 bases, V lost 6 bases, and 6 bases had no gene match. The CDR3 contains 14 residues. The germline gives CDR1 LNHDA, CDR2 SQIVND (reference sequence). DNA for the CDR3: TGTGCCAGTAGCCTGGGACAGGGGTTAGAAAAACTGTTTTTT. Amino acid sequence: CASSLGQGLEKLFF.